This TCR beta chain derives from a study of T cell repertoires in cytomegalovirus infection. Study-wide context: Based on public TCR beta signatures, there were indications of CMV infection and of a matching HLA type.

Study-wide points: Summed public TCR beta family frequency identified CMV carriers bearing the relevant HLA. CMV-specific TCR beta clonotypes restricted by HLA-C dominated the ex vivo response.

V was clipped by 6 bases and J by 1 base, with 9 bases between them. The CDR3 extends over 13 amino acids. Each CDR3 protein is one row after TCRdb ran MiXCR on the reads. Found here are around 530,000 distinct CDR3 sequences, approximately 26% of them singletons; the top ten hold under 15%. This clonotype was seen a handful of times. The antigen is unknown. The clonotype was recovered from a human donor in good health (CMV status not recorded). Some clones in this sample may be carry-over from other donors' samples. Sequencing was performed on PBMCs. The V and J genes are TRBV12-3 or TRBV12-4 and TRBJ1-1; maybe TRBD1 (6 bases). CDR3 residues: CASRRRGNTEAFF. CDR3 DNA sequence: TGTGCCAGCAGACGCAGGGGGAACACTGAAGCTTTCTTT.